The rows below give T cell receptor beta chains drawn from one sample of a study of spatial heterogeneity in lung cancer. TCRdb fed the 5' RACE reads into MiXCR, producing one record per CDR3 protein. This table has tens of thousands of distinct CDR3 sequences, 6% to 8% appearing once. Material: PBMCs, obtained at surgery. The source of these receptors is a male donor with early-stage non-small cell lung cancer. The CDR3 runs from the conserved cysteine through the conserved F or W. A D gene is named only where the DNA matches it firmly. Some rows mark clone size as missing; the rest say once, few, many or name a class of expanded clone.

TRBV5-1	NA	many	TRBJ2-1	CASSSSHSRDEQFF	TGCGCCAGCAGCTCCTCCCACTCCAGGGATGAGCAGTTCTTC
TRBV18	NA	NA	TRBJ2-3	CASGLTPDSTDTQYF	TGTGCCAGCGGGCTGACCCCCGATAGCACAGATACGCAGTATTTT
TRBV29-1	NA	NA	TRBJ2-5	CSPVISGVETQYF	TGCAGCCCCGTGATTTCGGGCGTAGAGACCCAGTACTTC
TRBV12-3/TRBV12-4	NA	many	TRBJ1-1	CASTLGHQSTEAFF	TGTGCCAGCACCCTGGGACACCAGAGCACTGAAGCTTTCTTT
TRBV6-2/TRBV6-3	NA	few	TRBJ2-1	CASWSGGSYNEQFF	TGTGCCAGCTGGTCAGGGGGGTCCTACAATGAGCAGTTCTTC
TRBV2	TRBD1	many	TRBJ2-1	CASSAQGLSSYNEQFF	TGTGCCAGCAGTGCACAGGGGCTGAGCTCCTACAATGAGCAGTTCTTC
TRBV12-3/TRBV12-4	TRBD1	few	TRBJ1-2	CASSLVILGQGNYGYTF	TGTGCCAGCAGTTTAGTAATTCTGGGACAGGGGAACTATGGCTACACCTTC
TRBV6-2/TRBV6-3	TRBD1	many	TRBJ2-7	CASSPGTGRGKSYEQYF	TGTGCCAGCAGCCCCGGGACAGGGAGGGGGAAGTCCTACGAGCAGTACTTC
TRBV19	TRBD1	many	TRBJ2-7	CATSSPGQGAYEQYF	TGTGCCACCTCATCCCCGGGACAGGGGGCCTACGAGCAGTACTTC
TRBV20-1	TRBD1	few	TRBJ1-2	CSADSGTGAHGYTF	TGCAGTGCGGACTCCGGGACAGGGGCTCATGGCTACACCTTC
TRBV27	NA	many	TRBJ2-3	CASSLSVDPTDTQYF	TGTGCCAGCAGTTTATCAGTAGACCCCACAGATACGCAGTATTTT
TRBV6-5	TRBD1	NA	TRBJ1-5	CASRIDRGGNQPQHF	TGTGCCAGCAGGATCGACAGGGGAGGGAATCAGCCCCAGCATTTT
TRBV2	TRBD2	NA	TRBJ2-3	CASSSGRPLNTQYF	TGTGCCAGCAGTAGCGGGAGGCCCCTAAATACGCAGTATTTT
TRBV28	TRBD1	NA	TRBJ1-2	CASSLSGTGLGAMRGYTF	TGTGCCAGCAGTTTATCCGGGACAGGGCTTGGGGCTATGAGGGGCTACACCTTC
TRBV5-6	NA	many	TRBJ1-6	CASSQYYSINAYNSPLHF	TGTGCCAGCAGCCAATACTACAGCATCAACGCCTATAATTCACCCCTCCACTTT
TRBV20-1	NA	few	TRBJ1-2	CSARRGESGYTF	TGCAGTGCTAGACGCGGGGAATCGGGCTACACCTTC
TRBV11-2	TRBD2	many	TRBJ2-5	CASSLGLAGLQSGF	TGTGCCAGCAGCTTAGGTCTAGCGGGGCTTCAATCAGGCTTC
TRBV6-2/TRBV6-3	NA	many	TRBJ2-3	CASNIRNTDTQYF	TGTGCCAGCAATATCAGAAACACAGATACGCAGTATTTT
TRBV5-5	TRBD2	NA	TRBJ2-4	CASSLYQAGVSGNIQYF	TGTGCCAGCAGCTTGTATCAAGCGGGAGTAAGCGGAAACATTCAGTACTTC
TRBV14	TRBD2	many	TRBJ2-2	CASSGTSVNGELFF	TGTGCCAGCAGCGGGACTAGCGTTAACGGGGAGCTGTTTTTT
TRBV20-1	NA	many	TRBJ2-1	CSARLTPNNEQFF	TGCAGTGCTAGACTCACTCCGAACAATGAGCAGTTCTTC
TRBV20-1	NA	NA	TRBJ2-1	CSASPPGRSSYNEQFF	TGCAGTGCTAGCCCGCCAGGGCGGAGCTCCTACAATGAGCAGTTCTTC
TRBV18	TRBD1	few	TRBJ1-5	CASSRPGTGGYSNQPQHF	TGTGCCAGCTCACGACCCGGGACAGGGGGCTATAGCAATCAGCCCCAGCATTTT
TRBV7-9	NA	many	TRBJ2-1	CASSLGRALAEQFF	TGTGCCAGCAGCTTAGGAAGGGCTTTGGCCGAGCAGTTCTTC
TRBV20-1	NA	NA	TRBJ1-1	CSAPVSPDPEDSRRAFF	TGCAGTGCTCCAGTCTCCCCGGACCCAGAGGACTCGCGCAGGGCTTTCTTT
TRBV20-1	NA	few	TRBJ2-5	CSAREMGTGPETQYF	TGCAGTGCTAGAGAAATGGGGACTGGCCCAGAGACCCAGTACTTC
TRBV12-3/TRBV12-4	TRBD2	few	TRBJ2-2	CASSPWGGGELFF	TGTGCCAGCAGCCCATGGGGGGGCGGGGAGCTGTTTTTT
TRBV10-3	NA	few	TRBJ1-5	CAISEGVANQPQHF	TGTGCCATCAGTGAGGGGGTAGCTAATCAGCCCCAGCATTTT
TRBV5-1	NA	NA	TRBJ2-1	CASSSTITSASYNEQFF	TGCGCCAGCAGCTCTACCATAACGTCGGCCTCCTACAATGAGCAGTTCTTC
TRBV6-1	TRBD2	NA	TRBJ2-1	CASSEFRPSGLYNEQFF	TGTGCCAGCAGTGAATTCAGGCCTAGCGGGCTTTACAATGAGCAGTTCTTC
TRBV5-5	NA	many	TRBJ1-6	CASSLGWAGRLNNSPLHF	TGTGCCAGCAGCTTGGGGTGGGCCGGCAGACTCAATAATTCACCCCTCCACTTT
TRBV7-7	NA	many	TRBJ2-6	CASSPLNPLGANVLTF	TGTGCTAGCAGCCCTCTTAACCCGCTTGGGGCCAACGTCCTGACTTTC
TRBV30	NA	once	TRBJ1-6	CAWSVPGSLHSYNSPLHF	TGTGCCTGGAGTGTACCAGGTAGCCTTCACTCCTATAATTCACCCCTCCACTTT
TRBV6-5	NA	NA	TRBJ2-2	CASTQRTGELFF	TGTGCCAGCACTCAACGGACCGGGGAGCTGTTTTTT
TRBV29-1	NA	many	TRBJ1-1	CSDSKGTEAFF	TGCAGCGACTCCAAGGGCACTGAAGCTTTCTTT
TRBV4-3	TRBD2	medium-sized	TRBJ2-1	CASSQWALAGGPKYNEQFF	TGCGCCAGCAGCCAGTGGGCACTAGCGGGAGGGCCGAAATACAATGAGCAGTTCTTC
TRBV7-2	TRBD1	few	TRBJ1-2	CASSQADRESGYTF	TGTGCCAGCAGCCAAGCAGACAGGGAAAGTGGCTACACCTTC
TRBV5-1	NA	many	TRBJ1-2	CASSLEGNYGYTF	TGCGCCAGCAGCTTGGAGGGGAACTATGGCTACACCTTC
TRBV6-5	TRBD1	many	TRBJ1-1	CASSSGQPMNTEAFF	TGTGCCAGCAGTTCGGGACAGCCAATGAACACTGAAGCTTTCTTT
TRBV4-3	NA	few	TRBJ2-1	CASSQDWGRVDEQFF	TGCGCCAGCAGCCAAGATTGGGGCAGGGTGGATGAGCAGTTCTTC
TRBV6-5	TRBD2	many	TRBJ2-1	CASSLGTSGIRSYNEQFF	TGTGCCAGCAGCCTCGGGACTAGCGGGATCCGATCCTACAATGAGCAGTTCTTC
TRBV6-6	TRBD1	NA	TRBJ2-1	CASSYYDRGPYNEQFF	TGTGCCAGCAGTTATTATGACAGGGGTCCCTACAATGAGCAGTTCTTC
TRBV28	NA	many	TRBJ2-3	CASRAGFTDTQYF	TGTGCCAGCAGGGCGGGGTTCACAGATACGCAGTATTTT
TRBV5-1	NA	few	TRBJ1-4	CASRQGRPTNEKLFF	TGCGCCAGCAGACAGGGTCGCCCAACTAATGAAAAACTGTTTTTT
TRBV6-2/TRBV6-3	TRBD1	few	TRBJ2-4	CASSGRQGPNIQYF	TGTGCCAGCAGCGGAAGACAGGGGCCTAACATTCAGTACTTC
TRBV11-3	TRBD1	NA	TRBJ2-4	CASSLGQGLKDIQYF	TGTGCCAGCAGCTTAGGACAGGGGTTAAAGGACATTCAGTACTTC
TRBV19	TRBD2	NA	TRBJ2-7	CASSTGLAIEQYF	TGTGCCAGTAGTACGGGACTAGCGATCGAGCAGTACTTC
TRBV14	NA	many	TRBJ1-4	CASSQTWMNEKLFF	TGTGCCAGCAGCCAGACCTGGATGAATGAAAAACTGTTTTTT
TRBV5-6	NA	few	TRBJ1-6	CASSQYYSISAYNSPLHF	TGTGCCAGCAGCCAATACTACAGCATCAGCGCCTATAATTCACCCCTCCACTTT
TRBV10-2	NA	many	TRBJ1-6	CASTHRRESPLHF	TGCGCCAGCACCCACAGGAGGGAGTCACCCCTCCACTTT
TRBV3-1	NA	NA	TRBJ2-1	CASSLLGQNNEQFF	TGTGCCAGCAGCCTATTAGGGCAAAACAATGAGCAGTTCTTC
TRBV20-1	TRBD2	few	TRBJ2-3	CSGATSGSTDTQYF	TGCAGTGGTGCGACTAGCGGTAGCACAGATACGCAGTATTTT
TRBV28	TRBD2	medium-sized	TRBJ2-5	CASSFSSRGVQETQYF	TGTGCCAGCAGTTTTAGCTCACGGGGGGTACAAGAGACCCAGTACTTC
TRBV7-3	NA	many	TRBJ1-3	CASSPQAGYTIYF	TGTGCCAGCAGCCCTCAAGCGGGGTACACCATATATTTT
TRBV14	NA	NA	TRBJ2-2	CASSQFDGGTGELFF	TGTGCCAGCAGCCAATTCGACGGGGGTACCGGGGAGCTGTTTTTT
TRBV6-1	NA	few	TRBJ1-1	CASSDRVGTEAFF	TGTGCCAGCAGTGACAGGGTGGGGACTGAAGCTTTCTTT
TRBV5-6	NA	many	TRBJ2-1	CASSAPDFGEQFF	TGTGCCAGCAGCGCCCCCGATTTTGGCGAGCAGTTCTTC
TRBV4-3	TRBD1	many	TRBJ1-4	CASSQDLLQGLYNEKLFF	TGCGCCAGCAGCCAAGATCTACTACAGGGGCTGTATAATGAAAAACTGTTTTTT
TRBV30	NA	NA	TRBJ1-1	CAWSRGPEAFF	TGTGCCTGGAGCCGGGGCCCTGAAGCTTTCTTT
TRBV7-3	TRBD2	few	TRBJ2-2	CASRSGTTVPGELFF	TGTGCCAGCAGGTCCGGGACTACGGTCCCCGGGGAGCTGTTTTTT